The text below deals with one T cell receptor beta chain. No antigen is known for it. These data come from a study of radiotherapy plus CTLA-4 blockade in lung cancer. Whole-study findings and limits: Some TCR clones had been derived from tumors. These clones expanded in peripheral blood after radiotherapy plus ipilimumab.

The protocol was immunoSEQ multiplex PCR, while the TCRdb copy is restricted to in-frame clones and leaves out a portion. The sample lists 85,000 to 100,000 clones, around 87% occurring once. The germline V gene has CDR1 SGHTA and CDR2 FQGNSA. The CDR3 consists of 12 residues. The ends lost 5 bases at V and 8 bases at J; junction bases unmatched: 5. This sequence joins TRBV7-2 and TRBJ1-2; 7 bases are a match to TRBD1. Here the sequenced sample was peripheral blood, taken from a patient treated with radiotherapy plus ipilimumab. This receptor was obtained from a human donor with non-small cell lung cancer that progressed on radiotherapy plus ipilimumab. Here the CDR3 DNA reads TGTGCCAGCAGCACAGGGGCTGGGGGCTACACCTTC. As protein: CASSTGAGGYTF.